This TCR beta chain was sequenced for a study of T cells in Graves' hyperthyroidism and ophthalmopathy. This clonotype was found a few times. The antigen remains unidentified. Study-level results: In the blood, most expanded thyroid clonotypes above 0.001 appeared as well. Ophthalmopathy onset followed model prediction by a median about seven months.

This CDR3 spans 14 amino acids. V lost 4 bases, J lost 7 bases, and 7 bases stayed unmatched. Per germline, CDR1 LNHDA and CDR2 SQIVND (reference sequence). TCR beta CDR3 sequences were amplified from RNA transcripts. RT-PCR in the first round (using the HTBI primer set) targeted the TCR CDR3. One entry per CDR3 protein results from TCRdb running MiXCR on the multiplex PCR reads. The sample records around 540,000 distinct CDR3 sequences, about half being singletons. Aged 18 to 65, the patients had hyperthyroidism that was newly diagnosed and had lasted under 2 months. Clinical symptoms, serum thyroxine, TRAb, thyroid ultrasound and orbital computed tomography informed diagnoses.

This receptor was obtained from a woman in her late teens or twenties with Graves' hyperthyroidism. Sequencing used peripheral blood or thyroid tissue (not recorded which). This chain links TRBV19 with TRBJ1-5; 7 bases match TRBD1. CDR3 residues: CASSTDRAGQPQHF. The CDR3 nucleotides read TGTGCCAGTAGTACTGACAGGGCAGGCCAGCCCCAGCATTTT.